This TCR beta chain appears in the sequencing data of a study of neurological immune-mediated disorders. In each sequencing run, over 160 million TCR-beta sequences were generated from 15-18 subjects. TCRdb used MiXCR to reprocess the 5' RACE reads, holding one entry per CDR3 protein. The sample records around 51,000 distinct CDR3 sequences, roughly 13% being singletons. This clonotype was picked up many times. The antigen remains undetermined. Time point indicated: longitudinal time-point 3. A total of 2 million PBMCs stored at -80 degrees C provided the unsorted libraries. The CDR3 totals 15 residues. Germline V gives CDR1 SGHRS, CDR2 YFSETQ. Trimming removed 1 base from V and 2 bases from J; junction bases left unmatched: 2. Findings and caveats of the study: HTLV-1-associated myelopathy led in TCR clonal expansion, while multiple sclerosis ranked lowest, below healthy controls. No sharing of CDR3 amino acid sequences was observed among expanded clones across subjects, suggesting private repertoires in all groups.

The chain combines TRBV5-1 with TRBJ2-2; 7 bases are a match to TRBD2. This clonotype was sampled from a male donor with HTLV-1-associated myelopathy (HAM/TSP). The sample taken for sequencing was PBMCs. The CDR3 reads CASSLSGGNTGELFF. CDR3 nucleotide sequence: TGCGCCAGCAGCTTGTCGGGGGGAAACACCGGGGAGCTGTTTTTT.